The clone carrying this T cell receptor beta chain has more than one count but fewer than ten. Its cognate antigen is unknown. The data were taken from a study of graft-versus-host responses after intestinal transplantation. Study background: Recipients across the board were started on anti-thymocyte globulin induction, then kept on tacrolimus and steroids for about three years.

The CDR3 consists of 15 residues. Per germline, CDR1 MDHEN and CDR2 SYDVKM. Unmatched junction bases numbered 8, after V lost 6 bases and J lost 10 bases. The protocol was immunoSEQ multiplex PCR, while the TCRdb copy is restricted to in-frame clones and leaves out a portion. This table holds 35,000 to 55,000 clones, 90% to 95% found once. Study observations and caveats: Allograft clonal ratios (graft-versus-host to host-versus-graft) were high in patients who had graft-donor T cell macrochimerism. GvH clones were found in recipient marrow; some appeared first in ileum or blood. Among circulating GvH clones, peak levels were associated with early post-transplant declines in HvG clones.

This clonotype was sampled from a human patient who received an intestinal transplant, so some T cells may come from the graft donor. Sequencing was performed on PBMCs, taken around 790 days after a first intestinal transplant, on the day of a second. The chain recombines TRBV28 with TRBJ2-1; 14 nucleotides agree with TRBD2. The CDR3 region is CASRRLAGGPREQFF. The CDR3 DNA reads as TGTGCCAGCAGGAGACTAGCGGGAGGGCCACGGGAGCAGTTCTTC. Filled out from reference TRBV28 and TRBJ2-1, the complete variable domain reads DVKVTQSSRYLVKRTGEKVFLECVQDMDHENMFWYRQDPGLGLRLIYFSYDVKMKEKGDIPEGYSVSREKKERFSLILESASTNQTSMYLCASRRLAGGPREQFFGPGTRLTVL.